This T cell receptor beta chain was documented in a study of beta chain features in type 1 diabetes. Looking at the study overall: Healthy donors and patients showed comparable age, gender and cell yields. The study, taken as a whole, reports: PCR could preferentially amplify shorter templates, alike in patients and controls. Moderate but significant shortening of TCRB CDR3s was recorded in all four CD4+ subsets from Type 1 diabetes patients.

Trimming removed 4 bases from V and 5 bases from J, with 18 bases in between. Germline V gene sequence: CDR1 SGHTA, CDR2 FQGNSA. The CDR3 covers 15 residues. This clone was observed a handful of times. Antigen unknown. The authors reverse transcribed all of the isolated RNA, so sequencing captured expressed TCRB transcripts. Sequencing used immunoSEQ multiplex PCR; TCRdb keeps in-frame clones, though not all of them. The table lists 310,000 or so clones, 15% of them singletons. The material sequenced was naive CD4+ T cells from blood. This TCR came from a man aged 18 to 30 with type 1 diabetes. V usage is TRBV7-2 and J usage is TRBJ2-7; D may be TRBD1 (6 bases). The CDR3 DNA reads TGTGCCAGCAGCTCCCGGACTGGGGGCCTCCACGAGCAGTACTTC. Protein product: CASSSRTGGLHEQYF. Filled out from reference TRBV7-2 and TRBJ2-7, the complete variable domain reads GAGVSQSPSNKVTEKGKDVELRCDPISGHTALYWYRQSLGQGLEFLIYFQGNSAPDKSGLPSDRFSAERTGGSVSTLTIQRTQQEDSAVYLCASSSRTGGLHEQYFGPGTRLTVT.